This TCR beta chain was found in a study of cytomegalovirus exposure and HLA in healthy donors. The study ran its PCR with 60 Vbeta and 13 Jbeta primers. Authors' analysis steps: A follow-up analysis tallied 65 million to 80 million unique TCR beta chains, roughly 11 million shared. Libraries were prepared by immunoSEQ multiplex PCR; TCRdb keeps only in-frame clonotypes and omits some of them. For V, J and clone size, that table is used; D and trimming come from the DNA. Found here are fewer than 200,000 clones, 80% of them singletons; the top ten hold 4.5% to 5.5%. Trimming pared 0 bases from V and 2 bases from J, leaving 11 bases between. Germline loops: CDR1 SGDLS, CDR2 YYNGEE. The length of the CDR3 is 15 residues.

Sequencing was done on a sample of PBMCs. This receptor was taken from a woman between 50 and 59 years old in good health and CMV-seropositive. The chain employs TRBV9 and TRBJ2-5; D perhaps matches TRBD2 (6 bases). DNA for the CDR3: TGTGCCAGCAGCGTAGCGGCGGGGATTCAAGAGACCCAGTACTTC. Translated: CASSVAAGIQETQYF.